This TCR beta chain was recovered during a study of blood T cell repertoires in COVID-19. Data came from immunoSEQ multiplex PCR; TCRdb stores just in-frame clones and leaves some out. The data contain 200,000 to 250,000 clones, about 85% of them singletons. The CDR3 has 14 amino acids. Trimming at V came to 7 bases and at J to 6 bases, leaving 12 bases not matched to a gene. Germline lookup yields CDR1 MNHEY and CDR2 SVGAGI. The sequence came from a woman aged 18-29 years who had recovered from COVID-19. The V call is TRBV6-5, the J call TRBJ2-7; 7 positions match TRBD1. Sequenced material: peripheral blood. This CDR3 is CASKNGQARAEQYF. CDR3 nucleotide sequence: TGTGCCAGCAAAAACGGACAGGCAAGAGCCGAGCAGTACTTC.